One sample yielded the 14 T cell receptor beta chains listed below, sequenced in a study of T cells after yellow fever vaccination. TCRdb recomputed calls from the 5' RACE reads with MiXCR, one row per CDR3 protein. The table lists under 150,000 distinct CDR3 sequences, roughly 15% of them singletons. Specimen: CD8+ T cells sorted from PBMCs, collected 5 days after the yellow fever booster vaccination. Source of these receptors: a man aged 18 to 30 who received the YFV17D yellow fever vaccine.

This clonotype showed up many times. This chain joins TRBV4-2 and TRBJ1-4, with TRBD1 matching 11 bases. The germline V gene encodes CDR1 LGHNA and CDR2 YNFKEQ. Trimming removed 0 bases from V and 7 bases from J; junction bases left unmatched: 4. This CDR3 region has 16 residues. This chain's CDR3 is CASSQDAGTGGEKLFF. CDR3 coding DNA: TGTGCCAGCAGCCAAGATGCGGGGACAGGGGGTGAAAAACTGTTTTTT.

There are a few counts of this clonotype. The chain employs TRBV7-9 and TRBJ2-5, with 8 positions matching TRBD2. CDR3 length equals 16 residues. Germline trimming cut 7 bases from V and 3 bases from J; bases unmatched to any gene: 13. CDR1 is SEHNR, CDR2 FQNEAQ, per germline (reference sequence). CDR3 sequence (DNA): TGTGCCAGCACCCCTACATTTACGGGGGGGAAAGAGACCCAGTACTTC. It translates to CASTPTFTGGKETQYF.

The genes are TRBV27 and TRBJ2-7; D is perhaps TRBD2 (5 bases). The CDR3 covers 13 residues. The V and J ends lost 10 bases and 6 bases respectively, with 19 bases between them. CDR1 and CDR2 from the germline V gene are MNHEY and SMNVEV (reference sequence). DNA for the CDR3: TGTGCCATTGCCCCCGGGATCCTGGGCGAGCAGTACTTC. This codes for CAIAPGILGEQYF.

The sample holds a few counts of this clonotype. This chain connects TRBV7-3 to TRBJ2-2, with 7 bases matching TRBD2. This CDR3 is 15 amino acids long. The V segment lost 4 bases and the J segment 6 bases; nucleotides outside the gene matches: 8. CDR1 is SGHTA and CDR2 is FQGTGA in the germline V gene. CDR3 region: CASSYAAGVAGELFF. The CDR3 DNA is TGTGCCAGCAGCTACGCGGCGGGGGTGGCCGGGGAGCTGTTTTTT.

The V gene is TRBV28, the J gene TRBJ1-6, with D unclear. The CDR3 covers 13 residues. The V end lost 5 bases, the J end lost 10 bases, and 12 bases lay between the germline ends. Germline CDR1 and CDR2: MDHEN and SYDVKM. The CDR3 DNA reads as TGTGCCAGCAGTCGACCTCACGGGTCACCCCTCCACTTT. Translated, it gives CASSRPHGSPLHF.

The sample holds a few counts of this clonotype. The chain combines TRBV4-3 with TRBJ1-6; no firm D call. The CDR3 extends over 19 amino acids. Germline V gene sequence: CDR1 LGHNA, CDR2 YSLEER. V shed 0 bases and J shed 6 bases, with 21 bases lying between them. Here the CDR3 DNA reads TGCGCCAGCAGCCAAGATCTGGACGGGCCAAGTGCTATTAATTCACCCCTCCACTTT. This translates into CASSQDLDGPSAINSPLHF.

The chain recombines TRBV5-1 with TRBJ2-3; 8 nucleotides agree with TRBD2. The germline CDR1 and CDR2 sequences are SGHRS and YFSETQ. V was clipped by 4 bases and J by 9 bases; unmatched bases: 4. The CDR3 sequence is 12 residues long. This CDR3 is CASSPGGGTQYF. CDR3 DNA sequence: TGCGCCAGCAGCCCCGGGGGGGGGACGCAGTATTTT.

This clonotype appeared many times. The chain joins TRBV29-1 to TRBJ2-7; D is perhaps TRBD2 (6 bases). CDR3 length: 14 amino acids. The germline CDR1 and CDR2 sequences are SQVTM and ANQGSEA. V shed 3 bases and J shed 1 base, with 13 bases lying between them. This chain's CDR3 is CSVDITGLSYEQYF. In DNA form, the CDR3 reads TGCAGCGTTGATATAACGGGACTTTCCTACGAGCAGTACTTC.

The rearrangement joins TRBV6-6 to TRBJ2-5, with 9 bases lining up with TRBD2. CDR1 and CDR2 (germline): MNHNY, SVGAGI (reference sequence). This CDR3 is built from 14 residues. Trimming cost V 2 bases and J 2 bases; bases outside gene matches: 0. The CDR3 sequence is CASSYLAGQETQYF. CDR3 DNA: TGTGCCAGCAGTTACCTAGCGGGGCAAGAGACCCAGTACTTC.

This clonotype appeared once. The chain has TRBV5-4 and TRBJ2-5, with D perhaps TRBD1 or TRBD2 (5 bases each). This CDR3 comprises 14 residues. V was cut by 2 bases and J by 7 bases, with 15 bases left in between. Germline CDR1 SGHNT, CDR2 YYREEE (reference sequence). In DNA form, the CDR3 reads TGTGCCAGCAGCTTCCGGGACCCGGAAGGGACCCAGTACTTC. Translated: CASSFRDPEGTQYF.

This clonotype has only a few counts. This sequence joins TRBV4-2 and TRBJ2-3; the match to TRBD2 covers 7 bases. The V gene's germline CDR1 is LGHNA and CDR2 YNFKEQ. The CDR3 totals 16 residues. The V gene end was trimmed by 0 bases and the J gene end by 4 bases; junction bases not matched to a gene: 7. CDR3 DNA sequence: TGTGCCAGCAGCCAAGATCGGACTAGTCTATCAGATACGCAGTATTTT. Its protein is CASSQDRTSLSDTQYF.

This chain uses TRBV6-5 with TRBJ1-1; D possibly corresponds to TRBD1 (5 bases). Trimming left V 6 bases short and J 4 bases short, with 15 bases between. Looked up from germline, CDR1 is MNHEY and CDR2 is SVGAGI. The CDR3 length is 14 residues. The DNA for the CDR3 is TGTGCCAGCAGCGACTGGGCCAGGGTCACTGAAGCTTTCTTT. This sequence encodes CASSDWARVTEAFF.

The V gene is TRBV7-9, the J gene TRBJ2-3, with TRBD2 identical over 8 bases. V lost 2 bases and J lost 1; bases outside the gene matches: 8. The CDR3 totals 17 residues. Per the germline V gene, CDR1 is SEHNR and CDR2 is FQNEAQ (reference sequence). CDR3 protein: CASSLHERAGGTDTQYF. The CDR3 region has the DNA TGTGCCAGCAGCTTACATGAGCGAGCGGGGGGCACAGATACGCAGTATTTT.

The chain combines TRBV11-2 with TRBJ2-7; D is unresolved. V was cut by 8 bases and J by 2 bases, with 7 bases left in between. The CDR3 has 11 amino acids. Per the germline V gene, CDR1 is SGHAT and CDR2 is FQNNGV. The DNA of the CDR3 is TGTGCCAGCGGACGAACCTACGAGCAGTACTTC. Protein product: CASGRTYEQYF.